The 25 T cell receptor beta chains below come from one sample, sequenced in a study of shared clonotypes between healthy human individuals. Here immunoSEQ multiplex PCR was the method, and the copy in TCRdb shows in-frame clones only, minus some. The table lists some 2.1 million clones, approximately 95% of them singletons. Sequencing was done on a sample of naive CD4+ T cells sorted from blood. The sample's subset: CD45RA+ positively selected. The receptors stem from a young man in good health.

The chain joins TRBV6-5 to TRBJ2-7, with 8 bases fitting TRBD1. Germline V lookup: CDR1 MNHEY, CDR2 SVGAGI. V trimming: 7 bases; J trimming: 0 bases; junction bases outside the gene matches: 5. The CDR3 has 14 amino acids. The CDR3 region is CASTTGQGSYEQYF. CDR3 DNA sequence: TGTGCCAGCACCACAGGACAGGGCTCCTACGAGCAGTACTTC.

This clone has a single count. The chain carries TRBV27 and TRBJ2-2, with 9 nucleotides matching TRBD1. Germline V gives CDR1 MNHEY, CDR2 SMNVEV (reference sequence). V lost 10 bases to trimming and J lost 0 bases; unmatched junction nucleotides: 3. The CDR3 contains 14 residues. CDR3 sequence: CATRQGANTGELFF. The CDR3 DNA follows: TGTGCCACCCGACAGGGGGCGAACACCGGGGAGCTGTTTTTT.

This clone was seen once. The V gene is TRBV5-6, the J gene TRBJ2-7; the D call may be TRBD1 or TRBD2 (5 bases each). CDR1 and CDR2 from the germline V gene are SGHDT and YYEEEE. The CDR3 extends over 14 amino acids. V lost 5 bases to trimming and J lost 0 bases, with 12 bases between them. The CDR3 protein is CASRRDEGSYEQYF. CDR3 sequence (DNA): TGTGCCAGCAGACGGGACGAGGGCTCCTACGAGCAGTACTTC.

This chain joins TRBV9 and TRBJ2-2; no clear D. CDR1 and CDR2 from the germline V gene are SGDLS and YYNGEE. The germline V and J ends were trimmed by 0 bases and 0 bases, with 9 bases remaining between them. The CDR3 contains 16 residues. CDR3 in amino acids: CASSVEGQSNTGELFF. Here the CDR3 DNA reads TGTGCCAGCAGCGTAGAGGGCCAGTCGAACACCGGGGAGCTGTTTTTT.

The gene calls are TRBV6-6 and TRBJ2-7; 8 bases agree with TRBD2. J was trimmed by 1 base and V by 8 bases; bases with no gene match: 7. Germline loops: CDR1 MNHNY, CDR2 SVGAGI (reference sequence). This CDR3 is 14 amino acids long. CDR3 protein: CASGLAGESYEQYF. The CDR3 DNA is TGTGCCAGCGGGCTAGCGGGCGAATCCTACGAGCAGTACTTC.

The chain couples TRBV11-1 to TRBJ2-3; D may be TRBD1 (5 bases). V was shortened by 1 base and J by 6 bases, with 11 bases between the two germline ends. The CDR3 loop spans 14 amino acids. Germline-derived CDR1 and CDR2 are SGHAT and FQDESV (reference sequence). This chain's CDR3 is CASSLGGPGDTQYF. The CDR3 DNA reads TGTGCCAGCAGCTTAGGGGGCCCTGGGGATACGCAGTATTTT.

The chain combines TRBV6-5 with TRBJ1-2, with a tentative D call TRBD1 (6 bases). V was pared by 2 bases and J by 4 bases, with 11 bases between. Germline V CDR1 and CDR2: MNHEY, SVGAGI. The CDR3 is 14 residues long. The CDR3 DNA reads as TGTGCCAGCAGTTACGGGAGACAGGCCTATGGCTACACCTTC. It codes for CASSYGRQAYGYTF.

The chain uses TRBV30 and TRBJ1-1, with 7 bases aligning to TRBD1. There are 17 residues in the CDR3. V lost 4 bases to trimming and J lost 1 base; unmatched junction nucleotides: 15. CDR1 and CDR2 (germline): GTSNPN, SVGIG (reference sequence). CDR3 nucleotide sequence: TGTGCCTGGACCTCAGACAGGGAACCTTACACGAACACTGAAGCTTTCTTT. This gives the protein CAWTSDREPYTNTEAFF.

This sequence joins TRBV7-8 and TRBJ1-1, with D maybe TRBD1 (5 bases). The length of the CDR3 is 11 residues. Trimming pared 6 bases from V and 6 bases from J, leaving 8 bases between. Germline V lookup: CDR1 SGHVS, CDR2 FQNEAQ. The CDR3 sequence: CASRRGPEAFF. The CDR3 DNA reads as TGTGCCAGCAGGAGGGGACCTGAAGCTTTCTTT.

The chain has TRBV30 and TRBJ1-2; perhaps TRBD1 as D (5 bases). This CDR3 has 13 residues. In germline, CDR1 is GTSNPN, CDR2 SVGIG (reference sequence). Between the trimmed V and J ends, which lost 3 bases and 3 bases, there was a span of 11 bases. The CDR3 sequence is CAWREGQDYGYTF. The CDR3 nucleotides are TGTGCCTGGAGAGAGGGGCAAGACTATGGCTACACCTTC.

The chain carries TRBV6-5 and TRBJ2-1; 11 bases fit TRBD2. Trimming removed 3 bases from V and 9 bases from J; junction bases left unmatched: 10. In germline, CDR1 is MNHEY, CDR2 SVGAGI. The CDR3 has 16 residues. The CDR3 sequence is CASSYWLAGGLGEQFF. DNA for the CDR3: TGTGCCAGCAGTTATTGGTTAGCGGGAGGGTTGGGTGAGCAGTTCTTC.

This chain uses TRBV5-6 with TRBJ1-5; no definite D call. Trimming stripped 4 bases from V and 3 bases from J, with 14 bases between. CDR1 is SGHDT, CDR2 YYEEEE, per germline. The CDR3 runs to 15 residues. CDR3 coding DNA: TGTGCCAGCAGCACCGCCGCGGGGAACAATCAGCCCCAGCATTTT. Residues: CASSTAAGNNQPQHF.

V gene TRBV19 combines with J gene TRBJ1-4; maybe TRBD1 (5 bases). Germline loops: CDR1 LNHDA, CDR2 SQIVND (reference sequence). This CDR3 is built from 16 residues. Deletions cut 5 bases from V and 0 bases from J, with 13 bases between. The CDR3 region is CASSGTGKTTNEKLFF. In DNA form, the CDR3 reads TGTGCCAGTAGTGGGACCGGGAAGACAACTAATGAAAAACTGTTTTTT.

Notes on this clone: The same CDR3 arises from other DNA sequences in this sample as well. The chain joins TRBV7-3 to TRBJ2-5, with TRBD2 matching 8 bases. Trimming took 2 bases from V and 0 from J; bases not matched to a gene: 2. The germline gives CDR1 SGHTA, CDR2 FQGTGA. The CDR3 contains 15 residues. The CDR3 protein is CASSLSAGDQETQYF. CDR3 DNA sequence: TGTGCCAGCAGCTTATCAGCGGGGGACCAAGAGACCCAGTACTTC.

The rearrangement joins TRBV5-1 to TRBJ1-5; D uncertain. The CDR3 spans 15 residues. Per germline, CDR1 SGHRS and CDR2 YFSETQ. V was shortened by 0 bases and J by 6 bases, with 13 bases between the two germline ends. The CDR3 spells CASSLASVPGQPQHF. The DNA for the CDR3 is TGCGCCAGCAGCTTGGCTTCGGTTCCTGGTCAGCCCCAGCATTTT. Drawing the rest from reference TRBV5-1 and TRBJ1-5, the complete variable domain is KAGVTQTPRYLIKTRGQQVTLSCSPISGHRSVSWYQQTPGQGLQFLFEYFSETQRNKGNFPGRFSGRQFSNSRSEMNVSTLELGDSALYLCASSLASVPGQPQHFGDGTRLSIL.

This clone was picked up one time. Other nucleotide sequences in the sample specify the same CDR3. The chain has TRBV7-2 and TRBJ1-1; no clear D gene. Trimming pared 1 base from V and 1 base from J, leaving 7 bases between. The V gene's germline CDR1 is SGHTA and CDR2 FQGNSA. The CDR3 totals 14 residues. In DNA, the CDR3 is TGTGCCAGCAGCTTAGAAGGAGCGAACACTGAAGCTTTCTTT. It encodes CASSLEGANTEAFF.

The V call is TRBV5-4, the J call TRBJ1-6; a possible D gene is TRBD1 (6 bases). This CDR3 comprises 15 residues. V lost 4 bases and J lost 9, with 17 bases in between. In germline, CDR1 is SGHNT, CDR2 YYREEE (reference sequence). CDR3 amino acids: CASSSGRTVASPLHF. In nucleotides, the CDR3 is TGTGCCAGCAGCAGCGGTCGGACAGTTGCTTCACCCCTCCACTTT.

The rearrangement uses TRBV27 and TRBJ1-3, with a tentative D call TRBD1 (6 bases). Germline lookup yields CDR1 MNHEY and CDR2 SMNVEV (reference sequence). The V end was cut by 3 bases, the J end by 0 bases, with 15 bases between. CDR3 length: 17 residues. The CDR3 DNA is TGTGCCAGCAGTTTCCTCCCCATACAGGGCTCTGGAAACACCATATATTTT. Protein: CASSFLPIQGSGNTIYF.

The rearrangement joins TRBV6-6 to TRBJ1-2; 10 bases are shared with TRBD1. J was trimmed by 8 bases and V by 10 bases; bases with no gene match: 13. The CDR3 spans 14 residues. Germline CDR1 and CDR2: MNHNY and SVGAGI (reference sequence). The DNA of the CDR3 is TGTGCCACCAAGGGAGGGACAGGGGCCCAGGGCTACACCTTC. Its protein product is CATKGGTGAQGYTF.

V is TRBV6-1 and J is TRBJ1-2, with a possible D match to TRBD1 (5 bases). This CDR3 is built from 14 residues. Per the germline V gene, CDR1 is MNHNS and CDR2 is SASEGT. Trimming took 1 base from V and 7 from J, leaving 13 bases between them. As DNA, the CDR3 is TGTGCCAGCAGTGAAGGGGGGGTAGGCGGTGGCTACACCTTC. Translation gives CASSEGGVGGGYTF.

In nucleotides, the CDR3 is TGTGCCAGCAGTCCGCAAAGCAATCAGCCCCAGCATTTT. It codes for CASSPQSNQPQHF. The chain combines TRBV2 with TRBJ1-5; D gene ambiguous. CDR3 length: 13 residues. V lost 5 bases, J lost 1 base, and 6 bases lay in between. Germline V CDR1 and CDR2: SNHLY, FYNNEI.

CDR3: CARSLLPLHF. The CDR3 DNA reads as TGTGCCAGAAGCTTGTTGCCCCTCCACTTT. The rearrangement joins TRBV5-3 to TRBJ1-6; D is ambiguous. TRBV5-3 is known as an ORF, though its function is uncertain. The CDR3 totals 10 residues. V was pared by 1 base and J by 13 bases, with 3 bases between.

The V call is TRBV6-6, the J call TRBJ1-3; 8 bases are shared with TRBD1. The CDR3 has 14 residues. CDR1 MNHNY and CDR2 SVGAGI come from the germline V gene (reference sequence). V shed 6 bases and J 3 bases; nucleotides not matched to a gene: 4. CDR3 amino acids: CASSSRGLGNTIYF. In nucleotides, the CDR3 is TGTGCCAGCAGCAGCAGGGGGCTTGGAAACACCATATATTTT.

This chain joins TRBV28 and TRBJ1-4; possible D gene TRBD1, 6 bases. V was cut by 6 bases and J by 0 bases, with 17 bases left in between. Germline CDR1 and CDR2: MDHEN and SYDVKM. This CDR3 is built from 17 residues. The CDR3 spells CASSLAQTGATNEKLFF. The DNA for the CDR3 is TGTGCCAGCAGCCTCGCCCAGACAGGTGCAACTAATGAAAAACTGTTTTTT.

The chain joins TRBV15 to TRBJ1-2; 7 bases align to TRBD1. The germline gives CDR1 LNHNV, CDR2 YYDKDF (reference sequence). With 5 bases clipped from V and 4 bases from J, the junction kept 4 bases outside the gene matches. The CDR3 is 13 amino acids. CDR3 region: CATSERDSYGYTF. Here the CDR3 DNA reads TGTGCCACCAGCGAAAGGGACAGCTATGGCTACACCTTC.